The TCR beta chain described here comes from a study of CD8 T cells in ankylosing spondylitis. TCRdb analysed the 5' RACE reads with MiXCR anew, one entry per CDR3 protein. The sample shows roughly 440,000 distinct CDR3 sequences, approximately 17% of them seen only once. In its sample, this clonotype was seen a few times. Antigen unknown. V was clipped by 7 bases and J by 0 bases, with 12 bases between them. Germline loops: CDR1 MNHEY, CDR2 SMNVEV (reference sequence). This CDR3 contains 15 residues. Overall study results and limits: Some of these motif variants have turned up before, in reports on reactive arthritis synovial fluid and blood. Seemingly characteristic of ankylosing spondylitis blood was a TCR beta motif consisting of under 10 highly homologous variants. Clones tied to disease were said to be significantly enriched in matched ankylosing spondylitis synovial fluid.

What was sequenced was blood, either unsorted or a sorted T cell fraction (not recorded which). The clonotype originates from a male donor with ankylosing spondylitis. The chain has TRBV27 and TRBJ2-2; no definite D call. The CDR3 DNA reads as TGTGCCAGCACCAGCTTGTTGGCGAACACCGGGGAGCTGTTTTTT. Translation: CASTSLLANTGELFF.